Listed here is a single T cell receptor (beta chain). The sample comes from a study of blood T cell repertoires in COVID-19. On the study more broadly: PBMCs, B-cell-depleted T cells, or T cells provided the cDNA or gDNA that made up the material.

Seattle's cohort entered during active infection and was followed longitudinally. V shed 7 bases, J shed 2 bases, and the junction held 6 bases outside the gene matches. This CDR3 has 14 residues. Germline lookup yields CDR1 LNHDA and CDR2 SQIVND (reference sequence). Authors' analysis steps: Reference gene primer amplification gave estimated nucleated cell counts. The data were produced by immunoSEQ multiplex PCR, yet TCRdb's version contains in-frame clones alone and is incomplete. The DNA was the basis for D and trimming; V, J and clone size are from that table. The data show 200,000 to 250,000 clones, with approximately 78% seen just once and about 5.6% held by the top ten.

The sequence came from a woman aged 70 to 79 with COVID-19, enrolled during active disease. Specimen: peripheral blood. V is TRBV19 and J is TRBJ1-2, with TRBD1 matching 8 bases. CDR3 amino acids: CASIGDRRNYGYTF. In nucleotides, the CDR3 is TGTGCCAGTATTGGGGACAGGCGAAACTATGGCTACACCTTC. Full variable domain (remainder filled in from reference TRBV19 and TRBJ1-2): DGGITQSPKYLFRKEGQNVTLSCEQNLNHDAMYWYRQDPGQGLRLIYYSQIVNDFQKGDIAEGYSVSREKKESFPLTVTSAQKNPTAFYLCASIGDRRNYGYTFGSGTRLTVV.